The clone carrying this T cell receptor beta chain has just one count. Its antigen is unknown. Trimming removed 5 bases from V and 0 bases from J, with 7 bases in between. Germline V gives CDR1 LNHDA, CDR2 SQIVND (reference sequence). This CDR3 comprises 13 residues. This entry is derived from a study of T cell responses to AZD1222 COVID-19 vaccine. General study points: Repertoire sampling occurred only after the peak T cell response. Mostly white British, mostly female donors; authors suggested clonal diversity may be underestimated. Spike was spanned by vaccine-associated CD4 TCRs, with dominance at 160-218 and 743-854. Close to half of spike-specific TCRs reportedly recognize unmutated variant regions.

Sequencing used immunoSEQ multiplex PCR; TCRdb keeps in-frame clones, though not all of them. Counted here are about 180,000 clones, 85% to 95% occurring once; the ten biggest clones make up under 2%. This TCR derives from an adult who received the AZD1222 COVID-19 vaccine. The chain couples TRBV19 to TRBJ2-5, with no clear D. The sequences come from peripheral blood, collected 28 days after the second AZD1222 dose. CDR3 residues: CASSPVNQETQYF. The CDR3 region has the DNA TGTGCCAGTAGTCCCGTGAACCAAGAGACCCAGTACTTC.